A single sample is the source of the 19 T cell receptor beta chains below, sequenced in a study of T cell responses to AZD1222 COVID-19 vaccine. TCRdb's table, derived via immunoSEQ multiplex PCR, lists solely in-frame clones and lacks some. The top ten hold around 8.7% of the sample, which has more than 95,000 clones, about 90% seen once. Sample: peripheral blood, taken on day 0 of AZD1222 vaccination. These receptors all stem from an adult in good health.

This rearrangement joins TRBV28 to TRBJ1-5; 7 bases are a match to TRBD1. The CDR3 covers 16 residues. In germline, CDR1 is MDHEN, CDR2 SYDVKM. V was pared by 3 bases and J by 0 bases, with 5 bases of the junction left unmatched. DNA for the CDR3: TGTGCCAGCAGTTTCAGACAGGGCAATAGCAATCAGCCCCAGCATTTT. Amino acid sequence: CASSFRQGNSNQPQHF.

The chain links TRBV6-5 to TRBJ1-2; 12 bases agree with TRBD1. V lost 5 bases, J lost 5 bases, and 6 bases stayed unmatched. CDR3 length: 15 amino acids. Germline V CDR1 and CDR2: MNHEY, SVGAGI. This CDR3 reads CASSPGQGALYGYTF. CDR3 sequence (DNA): TGTGCCAGCAGTCCGGGACAGGGGGCCCTATATGGCTACACCTTC.

The chain combines TRBV7-9 with TRBJ1-2, with D unresolved. Germline CDR1 and CDR2: SEHNR and FQNEAQ (reference sequence). Trimming removed 5 bases from V and 0 bases from J, with 7 bases in between. CDR3 length: 13 residues. The CDR3 DNA reads as TGTGCCAGCAGCCCCCAGTCTAACTATGGCTACACCTTC. This sequence encodes CASSPQSNYGYTF.

The J gene is TRBJ1-2, the V gene TRBV12-3 or TRBV12-4; 9 positions match TRBD1. The CDR3 has 13 residues. The V and J ends lost 5 bases and 6 bases, in that order; junction bases with no gene match: 4. The CDR3 reads CASSKTGGDGYTF. CDR3 DNA: TGTGCCAGCAGTAAAACAGGGGGCGATGGCTACACCTTC.

V is TRBV29-1 and J is TRBJ2-5; D not resolved. V gave up 3 bases and J gave up 2 bases, with 13 bases separating them. Germline CDR1 reads SQVTM; CDR2 reads ANQGSEA. The length of the CDR3 is 14 residues. The CDR3 loop reads CSVDGNGSQETQYF. The DNA for the CDR3 is TGCAGCGTTGACGGCAACGGCTCACAAGAGACCCAGTACTTC. Full variable domain (rest looked up from reference TRBV29-1 and TRBJ2-5): SAVISQKPSRDICQRGTSLTIQCQVDSQVTMMFWYRQQPGQSLTLIATANQGSEATYESGFVIDKFPISRPNLTFSTLTVSNMSPEDSSIYLCSVDGNGSQETQYFGPGTRLLVL.

V is TRBV7-3 and J is TRBJ1-1; a possible D gene is TRBD1 (5 bases). CDR3 length equals 13 residues. Trimming removed 5 bases at V and 0 bases at J, with 7 bases between. Germline-derived CDR1 and CDR2 are SGHTA and FQGTGA. The CDR3 protein is CASSTTVNTEAFF. In DNA, the CDR3 is TGTGCCAGCAGCACGACAGTGAACACTGAAGCTTTCTTT.

This clone was seen only once. This rearrangement joins TRBV29-1 to TRBJ1-2; TRBD1 is a possible D gene (5 bases). Per the germline V gene, CDR1 is SQVTM and CDR2 is ANQGSEA. The CDR3 totals 12 residues. V dropped 1 base and J dropped 8 bases, with 11 bases sitting between them. The CDR3 nucleotides read TGCAGCGTTGAAGTTCAGGGTTACGGCTACACCTTC. This codes for CSVEVQGYGYTF.

The CDR3 nucleotides are TGCGCCAGCAGCCCCGTTGCTAGCGGGGGGGCCTCGATGCAGTTCTTC. Amino acid sequence: CASSPVASGGASMQFF. The chain joins TRBV4-3 to TRBJ2-1, with 12 bases aligning to TRBD2. Germline CDR1 reads LGHNA; CDR2 reads YSLEER. The CDR3 totals 16 residues. After removal of 4 bases from V and 12 bases from J, the junction contained 13 bases not matched to a gene.

This clone was detected only a few times. The V and J genes are TRBV9 and TRBJ2-2; 9 bases line up with TRBD1. CDR1 is SGDLS and CDR2 is YYNGEE in the germline V gene. The CDR3 loop spans 15 amino acids. V lost 4 bases and J lost 6; bases outside the gene matches: 7. CDR3 region: CASSPLQGAPGELFF. Here the CDR3 DNA reads TGTGCCAGCAGCCCCTTACAGGGGGCGCCCGGGGAGCTGTTTTTT.

This clone was detected a few times. The V gene is TRBV27, the J gene TRBJ2-5; D call uncertain. The germline CDR1 and CDR2 sequences are MNHEY and SMNVEV (reference sequence). The ends were cut back, 4 bases at V and 1 base at J, with 13 bases in the middle. CDR3 length: 15 amino acids. CDR3 DNA: TGTGCCAGCAGTTCCCCGCAAGCTTTCCAAGAGACCCAGTACTTC. Translating gives CASSSPQAFQETQYF.

The chain carries TRBV10-3 and TRBJ1-3; 9 bases line up with TRBD1. Trimming at V came to 6 bases and at J to 0 bases, leaving 0 bases not matched to a gene. The germline gives CDR1 ENHRY, CDR2 SYGVKD. The CDR3 has 14 residues. The CDR3 protein is CAIRTGGSGNTIYF. Written as DNA, the CDR3 is TGTGCCATCAGGACAGGGGGCTCTGGAAACACCATATATTTT.

This sequence joins TRBV30 and TRBJ1-6; TRBD1 might be the D (5 bases). There are 14 residues in the CDR3. Germline V gene lookup returns CDR1 GTSNPN and CDR2 SVGIG (reference sequence). Trimming took 0 bases from V and 7 from J, leaving 10 bases between them. Here the CDR3 reads CAWSVGGGNSPLHF. The CDR3, as DNA: TGTGCCTGGAGTGTCGGCGGGGGAAATTCACCCCTCCACTTT. The full variable domain, in which reference TRBV30 and TRBJ1-6 provide the parts outside the CDR3, is SQTIHQWPATLVQPVGSPLSLECTVEGTSNPNLYWYRQAAGRGLQLLFYSVGIGQISSEVPQNLSASRPQDRQFILSSKKLLLSDSGFYLCAWSVGGGNSPLHFGNGTRLTVT.

V is TRBV28 and J is TRBJ2-3; 9 positions match TRBD2. V shed 2 bases, J shed 5 bases, and the junction held 5 bases outside the gene matches. The CDR3 is 15 residues long. Germline assignment: CDR1 MDHEN and CDR2 SYDVKM. The CDR3 is CASSLRTSELDTQYF. CDR3 nucleotides: TGTGCCAGCAGTTTAAGGACTAGCGAGTTAGATACGCAGTATTTT.

The chain employs TRBV5-1 and TRBJ2-3; 8 nucleotides line up with TRBD1. CDR1 and CDR2 from the germline V gene are SGHRS and YFSETQ. V was clipped by 4 bases and J by 3 bases; unmatched bases: 10. The length of the CDR3 is 16 residues. The CDR3 coding sequence is TGCGCCAGCAGCCCAGGACAGGGCGGGTGGACAGATACGCAGTATTTT. Translating gives CASSPGQGGWTDTQYF.

This clone came up once. The V call is TRBV5-4, the J call TRBJ2-4, with unresolved D. CDR3 length equals 16 residues. Germline loops: CDR1 SGHNT, CDR2 YYREEE (reference sequence). V lost 0 bases, J lost 1 base, and 11 bases lay in between. The chain's CDR3 is CASSLDTLWAKNIQYF. In DNA form, the CDR3 reads TGTGCCAGCAGCTTGGACACACTCTGGGCCAAAAACATTCAGTACTTC. The full variable domain, with the rest looked up from reference TRBV5-4 and TRBJ2-4, is ETGVTQSPTHLIKTRGQQVTLRCSSQSGHNTVSWYQQALGQGPQFIFQYYREEENGRGNFPPRFSGLQFPNYSSELNVNALELDDSALYLCASSLDTLWAKNIQYFGAGTRLSVL.

As DNA, the CDR3 is TGTGCCAGCAGCCCCCTAACAGGGGACTATGGCTACACCTTC. Protein product: CASSPLTGDYGYTF. The chain recombines TRBV7-2 with TRBJ1-2; 7 nucleotides align to TRBD1. Germline-derived CDR1 and CDR2 are SGHTA and FQGNSA. V trimming: 5 bases; J trimming: 3 bases; junction bases outside the gene matches: 6. The CDR3 loop spans 14 amino acids.

This clone was detected only once. The gene calls are TRBV19 and TRBJ1-6; D unclear. The CDR3 runs 15 residues. Germline V lookup: CDR1 LNHDA, CDR2 SQIVND (reference sequence). Trimming shortened V by 7 bases and J by 0 bases, and 10 bases separated the two germline ends. The CDR3 region is CASTRASSYNSPLHF. The CDR3 bases are TGTGCCAGTACTCGAGCCAGCTCCTATAATTCACCCCTCCACTTT. The whole variable domain, filled in from reference TRBV19 and TRBJ1-6, reads DGGITQSPKYLFRKEGQNVTLSCEQNLNHDAMYWYRQDPGQGLRLIYYSQIVNDFQKGDIAEGYSVSREKKESFPLTVTSAQKNPTAFYLCASTRASSYNSPLHFGNGTRLTVT.

For the CDR3, the DNA is TGTGCCAGCAGTCTTAGACAGTCCTTCCAAGAGACCCAGTACTTC. Its translation: CASSLRQSFQETQYF. V gene TRBV2 combines with J gene TRBJ2-5; TRBD1 is a possible D gene (5 bases). Per the germline V gene, CDR1 is SNHLY and CDR2 is FYNNEI. The V end lost 5 bases, the J end lost 1 base, and 14 bases lay between the germline ends. This CDR3 spans 15 amino acids.

This chain joins TRBV6-5 and TRBJ2-7; D is uncertain. CDR3 size: 13 residues. V dropped 2 bases and J dropped 1 base, with 6 bases sitting between them. CDR1 is MNHEY and CDR2 is SVGAGI in the germline V gene. The CDR3 sequence: CASSYRVSYEQYF. CDR3 DNA: TGTGCCAGCAGTTACAGGGTTTCCTACGAGCAGTACTTC.